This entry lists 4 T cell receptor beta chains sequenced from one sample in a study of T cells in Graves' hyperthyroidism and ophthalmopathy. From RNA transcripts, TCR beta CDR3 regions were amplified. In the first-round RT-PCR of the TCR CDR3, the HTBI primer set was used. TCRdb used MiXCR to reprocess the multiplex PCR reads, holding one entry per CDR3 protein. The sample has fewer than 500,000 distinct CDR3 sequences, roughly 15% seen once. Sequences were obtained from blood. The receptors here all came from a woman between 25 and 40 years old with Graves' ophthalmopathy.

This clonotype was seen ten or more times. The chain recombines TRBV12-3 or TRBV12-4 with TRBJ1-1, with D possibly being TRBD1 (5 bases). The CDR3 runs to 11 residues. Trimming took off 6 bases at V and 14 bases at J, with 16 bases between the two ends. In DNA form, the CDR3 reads TGTGCCAGCAGCGATAGACAGTCAAGGTTCTTT. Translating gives CASSDRQSRFF.

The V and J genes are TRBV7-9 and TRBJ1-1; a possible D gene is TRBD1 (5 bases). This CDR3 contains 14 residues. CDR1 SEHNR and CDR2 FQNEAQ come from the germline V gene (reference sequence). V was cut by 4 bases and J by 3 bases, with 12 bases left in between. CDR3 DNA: TGTGCCAGCAGCTCCTCAGGGTATTACACTGAAGCTTTCTTT. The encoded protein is CASSSSGYYTEAFF.

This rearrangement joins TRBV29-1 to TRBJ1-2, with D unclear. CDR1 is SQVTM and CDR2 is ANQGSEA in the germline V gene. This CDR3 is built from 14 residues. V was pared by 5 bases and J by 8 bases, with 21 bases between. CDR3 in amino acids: CSVTSRKVREGYTF. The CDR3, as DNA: TGCAGCGTTACAAGCCGGAAGGTCCGTGAAGGCTACACCTTC.

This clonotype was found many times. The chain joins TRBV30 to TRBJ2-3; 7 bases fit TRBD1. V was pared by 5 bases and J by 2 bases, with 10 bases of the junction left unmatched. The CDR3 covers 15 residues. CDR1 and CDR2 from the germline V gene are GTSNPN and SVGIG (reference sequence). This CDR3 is CAWSRGQVVTDTQYF. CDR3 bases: TGTGCCTGGTCCCGCGGACAGGTTGTCACAGATACGCAGTATTTT.